This TCR beta chain emerged from a study of a mutant IDH1 vaccine in newly diagnosed glioma. Study background: Receipt of radiotherapy, temozolomide, or both preceded the study, and most received both. The study, taken as a whole, reports: Pseudoprogression looked unconnected to shifts in top peripheral T cell clonotypes.

Germline lookup yields CDR1 SGHVS and CDR2 FQNEAQ. There are 14 residues in the CDR3. Trimming shortened V by 2 bases and J by 2 bases, and 6 bases separated the two germline ends. TCRdb's copy holds only in-frame clones and misses some; the assay was immunoSEQ multiplex PCR. The sample records roughly 46,000 clones, about 88% being singletons. On this clone itself: Its specificity is not known.

Time point specified: week 47, end of study. Mutant IDH1 20-mer peptide, at 300 ug, made up each vaccine dose, with topical imiquimod. In weeks 1, 3, 5, 7, 11, 15, 19 and 23, patients were vaccinated. The TCR sequence derives from a woman younger than 45 with glioma. Some clones in this sample may be carry-over from other donors' samples. The sequenced sample was PBMCs, obtained from a glioma patient whose treatment included an IDH1 peptide vaccine. The genes are TRBV7-8 and TRBJ2-2; D is uncertain. The CDR3 nucleotides read TGTGCCAGCAGCTTAATTGTCAACACCGGGGAGCTGTTTTTT. As protein: CASSLIVNTGELFF.